This T cell receptor beta chain was sequenced for a study of PD-L1 blockade in urothelial cancer. Profiling relied on immunoSEQ multiplex PCR, and the TCRdb table lists in-frame clones only, not all of them. The sample carries some 2,000 clones, around two fifths recorded once. The CDR3 loop spans 12 amino acids. CDR1 is GTSNPN and CDR2 is SVGIG in the germline V gene (reference sequence). V was cut by 4 bases and J by 1 base, with 5 bases left in between. Sequences were derived from tumor tissue, sampled before atezolizumab (anti-PD-L1) treatment. This TCR was recovered from a man in his sixties with urothelial cancer. The chain links TRBV30 to TRBJ1-3; D is unresolved. The CDR3 region is CAWTRSGNTIYF. CDR3 sequence (DNA): TGTGCCTGGACGAGATCTGGAAACACCATATATTTT. The whole variable domain, remainder taken from reference TRBV30 and TRBJ1-3, is SQTIHQWPATLVQPVGSPLSLECTVEGTSNPNLYWYRQAAGRGLQLLFYSVGIGQISSEVPQNLSASRPQDRQFILSSKKLLLSDSGFYLCAWTRSGNTIYFGEGSWLTVV.